This entry is about one T cell receptor (beta chain). Primed by a sample-barcoded 5' primer and a J-beta primer mix, a second PCR proceeded for roughly 7 to 12 cycles. TCRdb re-called the 5' RACE reads with MiXCR, one entry per CDR3 protein. Seen here are some 1.8 million distinct CDR3 sequences, about 39% observed once, and the top ten hold 23%. The entry originates in a study of blood T cells in healthy people across ages. The CDR3 has 13 residues. CDR1 and CDR2 (germline): MNHEY, SVGAGI. Trimming took off 2 bases at V and 4 bases at J, with 8 bases between the two ends. This chain uses TRBV6-5 with TRBJ2-5; tentative D call: TRBD1 (6 bases). This clonotype originated in a human donor in good health. The source material was blood. CDR3 sequence (DNA): TGTGCCAGCAGTTACATACAGGGAGAGACCCAGTACTTC. The encoded protein is CASSYIQGETQYF.